This passage covers 20 T cell receptor beta chains from one sample sequenced in a study of metastatic and nonmetastatic thyroid tumors (dated by TCRdb to about 2020). Before undergoing thyroid surgery, none of the patients had been given any kind of treatment. To prepare the library, PCR was applied. Reads for this sample came from an Illumina HiSeq 4000. In-frame beta chains were kept once TCRdb had trimmed the public reads at Q25 with fastp and called clones with MiXCR. Present in this sample are 20,000 to 25,000 clones, 13% of which were seen just once. Approximately 17% of the sample is taken by the ten largest. Material: blood. The receptors were gathered from a female donor with papillary thyroid cancer or a benign thyroid nodule (not recorded which). Some clones in this sample may be carry-over from other donors' samples.

This clone was counted at least ten times. The V and J genes are TRBV6-5 and TRBJ2-1; maybe TRBD2 (5 bases). The V and J ends lost 0 bases and 5 bases respectively, with 8 bases between them. This CDR3 is built from 14 residues. Germline V CDR1 and CDR2: MNHEY, SVGAGI. CDR3 coding DNA: TGTGCCAGCAGTTACTCTTGGCGGGACAATGAGCAGTTCTTC. Amino acids: CASSYSWRDNEQFF.

This clone was recorded many times. The V call is TRBV7-3, the J call TRBJ2-1, with 7 bases lining up with TRBD2. CDR1 is SGHTA and CDR2 is FQGTGA in the germline V gene. V lost 1 base and J lost 0; bases outside the gene matches: 0. CDR3 length: 15 amino acids. The CDR3 DNA reads TGTGCCAGCAGCTTAAGCGGGGGCTCCTACAATGAGCAGTTCTTC. Its translation is CASSLSGGSYNEQFF.

The table lists this clone with many counts. The chain recombines TRBV30 with TRBJ1-1; D may be TRBD1 (5 bases). The V gene lost 2 bases and the J gene lost 4 bases, with 8 bases spanning the gap. The germline gives CDR1 GTSNPN, CDR2 SVGIG (reference sequence). The length of the CDR3 is 12 residues. CDR3 loop: CAWSPGLTEAFF. The DNA of the CDR3 is TGTGCCTGGAGTCCAGGGCTCACTGAAGCTTTCTTT.

This clone came up many times. J is TRBJ1-5 and V is TRBV24-1, with D uncertain. Deletions cut 2 bases from V and 8 bases from J, with 27 bases between. CDR1 is KGHDR and CDR2 is SFDVKD in the germline V gene. CDR3 length: 19 residues. CDR3 in DNA: TGTGCCACCAGTGATTGCTCCCCGGACCGACACCTTCTTCTTAAGCCCCAGCATTTT. Amino acid sequence: CATSDCSPDRHLLLKPQHF.

This clone was observed at least ten times. The chain carries TRBV2 and TRBJ2-5, with 8 bases matching TRBD1. Per the germline V gene, CDR1 is SNHLY and CDR2 is FYNNEI. The ends lost 6 bases at V and 1 base at J; junction bases unmatched: 4. CDR3 length equals 14 residues. This CDR3 is CASRKGTGQETQYF. CDR3 nucleotide sequence: TGTGCCAGCAGGAAAGGGACAGGCCAAGAGACCCAGTACTTC.

The rearrangement joins TRBV20-1 to TRBJ1-1, with D possibly matching TRBD1 (6 bases). The V end was cut by 4 bases, the J end by 5 bases, with 14 bases between. From germline, CDR1 is DFQATT and CDR2 SNEGSKA (reference sequence). This CDR3 comprises 13 residues. CDR3 sequence (DNA): TGCAGTGCTAATAGGGGGGTTTGGACTGAAGCTTTCTTT. Its translation is CSANRGVWTEAFF.

The chain carries TRBV6-1 and TRBJ2-7, with 8 bases lining up with TRBD2. There are 14 residues in the CDR3. The V gene's germline CDR1 is MNHNS and CDR2 SASEGT. V was clipped by 7 bases and J by 2 bases; unmatched bases: 7. The CDR3 loop reads CASNDRGGPYEQYF. CDR3 sequence (DNA): TGTGCCAGCAATGACCGCGGGGGGCCCTACGAGCAGTACTTC.

The sample holds many counts of this clone. This rearrangement joins TRBV27 to TRBJ1-4; TRBD1 is a possible D gene (6 bases). CDR1 is MNHEY and CDR2 is SMNVEV in the germline V gene (reference sequence). V lost 6 bases, J lost 7 bases, and 18 bases lay in between. This CDR3 has 15 residues. The CDR3 loop is CASSPNRDAVEKLFF. CDR3 in DNA: TGTGCCAGCAGCCCTAACAGGGACGCGGTTGAAAAACTGTTTTTT.

This clone is deemed medium-sized. The chain recombines TRBV6-1 with TRBJ1-6; D unclear. The CDR3 is 14 amino acids. V was clipped by 6 bases and J by 7 bases, with 13 bases between them. CDR1 is MNHNS and CDR2 is SASEGT in the germline V gene. CDR3 bases: TGTGCCAGCAGCCCCTCTGGTACCAATTCACCCCTCCACTTT. Amino acid sequence: CASSPSGTNSPLHF.

The chain carries TRBV11-2 and TRBJ2-3, with 8 nucleotides matching TRBD1. CDR1 and CDR2 from the germline V gene are SGHAT and FQNNGV. The junction had 4 bases not matched to a gene; V was cut back by 5 bases and J by 3 bases. The CDR3 has 14 residues. The CDR3: CASSRTGITDTQYF. As DNA, the CDR3 is TGTGCCAGCAGCAGGACAGGGATAACAGATACGCAGTATTTT.

This clone was seen ten or more times. The V and J genes are TRBV28 and TRBJ1-4; 9 bases fit TRBD1. Germline V gene lookup returns CDR1 MDHEN and CDR2 SYDVKM. This CDR3 has 15 amino acids. The ends lost 5 bases at V and 7 bases at J; junction bases unmatched: 8. Written as DNA, the CDR3 is TGTGCCAGCAGTCCCACAGGGGGCGTAGCTGAAAAACTGTTTTTT. Translating it yields CASSPTGGVAEKLFF.

The rearrangement joins TRBV4-1 to TRBJ2-1; no clear D gene. V was pared by 0 bases and J by 2 bases, with 11 bases between. CDR1 is MGHRA, CDR2 YSYEKL, per germline. The length of the CDR3 is 16 residues. In DNA, the CDR3 is TGCGCCAGCAGCCAAGATTGGACCAACGCCTACAATGAGCAGTTCTTC. This translates into CASSQDWTNAYNEQFF.

As to this clone: Since the CDR3 does not end with the conserved phenylalanine or tryptophan, this likely comes from a read error. The genes are TRBV4-2 and TRBJ2-1; TRBD2 matches at 8 bases. From germline, CDR1 is LGHNA and CDR2 YNFKEQ. The V segment lost 5 bases and the J segment 9 bases; nucleotides outside the gene matches: 6. The CDR3 extends over 13 amino acids. This CDR3 is CASSSGTRGEQFS. DNA for the CDR3: TGTGCCAGCAGCTCTGGGACTAGGGGTGAGCAGTTCTCC.

In regard to this clone: One junction end does not reproduce the germline sequence, and a read error may be involved. The V call is TRBV9, the J call TRBJ2-1, with 8 positions matching TRBD2. There are 17 residues in the CDR3. Per germline, CDR1 SGDLS and CDR2 YYNGEE. Written as DNA, the CDR3 is TGTGCCAGCAGCGCGTTTCGCGGGAGGCAGTTGTACAATGAGCAGTTATTC. Translation gives CASSAFRGRQLYNEQLF.

This sequence joins TRBV3-1 and TRBJ2-2; TRBD2 matches at 8 bases. The trim removed 0 bases at V and 7 bases at J, leaving 4 bases unmatched. The CDR3 extends over 15 amino acids. Germline CDR1 reads LGHDT; CDR2 reads YNNKEL (reference sequence). CDR3 nucleotides: TGTGCCAGCAGCCAAGATGCGGGGGGAATCGGGGAGCTGTTTTTT. Amino acids: CASSQDAGGIGELFF. Full variable domain (remainder filled in from reference TRBV3-1 and TRBJ2-2): DTAVSQTPKYLVTQMGNDKSIKCEQNLGHDTMYWYKQDSKKFLKIMFSYNNKELIINETVPNRFSPKSPDKAHLNLHINSLELGDSAVYFCASSQDAGGIGELFFGEGSRLTVL.

This clone has a count of ten or more. This sequence joins TRBV7-9 and TRBJ2-3, with TRBD2 as a possible D gene (5 bases). The CDR3 consists of 12 residues. Trimming pared 3 bases from V and 7 bases from J, leaving 8 bases between. The germline V gene encodes CDR1 SEHNR and CDR2 FQNEAQ (reference sequence). The CDR3 region is CASSLDSHTQYF. In DNA form, the CDR3 reads TGTGCCAGCAGCTTGGACTCCCATACGCAGTATTTT.

This clone was recorded at least ten times. This chain uses TRBV12-3 or TRBV12-4 with TRBJ2-6; tentative D call: TRBD2 (5 bases). The V gene lost 2 bases and the J gene lost 1 base, with 9 bases spanning the gap. The CDR3 is made up of 16 amino acids. DNA for the CDR3: TGTGCCAGCAGTTTACGATCGGGGTCTGGGGCCAACGTCCTGACTTTC. Residues: CASSLRSGSGANVLTF.

This chain uses TRBV6-4 with TRBJ1-2; D might be TRBD1 (5 bases). Germline loops: CDR1 MRHNA, CDR2 SNTAGT. There are 16 residues in the CDR3. V shed 5 bases and J shed 4 bases, with 20 bases lying between them. The CDR3 reads CASSYTSPGEIYGYTF. Written as DNA, the CDR3 is TGTGCCAGCAGTTACACATCCCCGGGGGAGATCTATGGCTACACCTTC.

This clone was recorded many times. The genes are TRBV4-1 and TRBJ2-1; D unresolved. The CDR3 is 14 residues long. Between the trimmed V and J ends, which lost 3 bases and 5 bases, there was a span of 11 bases. CDR1 is MGHRA and CDR2 is YSYEKL in the germline V gene. The CDR3 sequence is CASSQPSKNNEQFF. The CDR3 DNA follows: TGCGCCAGCAGCCAGCCCTCTAAAAACAATGAGCAGTTCTTC.

The rearrangement joins TRBV2 to TRBJ1-1; D not resolved. Germline CDR1 SNHLY, CDR2 FYNNEI. Between the trimmed V and J ends, which lost 7 bases and 5 bases, there was a span of 14 bases. This CDR3 has 13 amino acids. The CDR3 DNA reads as TGTGCCAGCAAGGACCGGCAGGAGACTGAAGCTTTCTTT. Residues: CASKDRQETEAFF.